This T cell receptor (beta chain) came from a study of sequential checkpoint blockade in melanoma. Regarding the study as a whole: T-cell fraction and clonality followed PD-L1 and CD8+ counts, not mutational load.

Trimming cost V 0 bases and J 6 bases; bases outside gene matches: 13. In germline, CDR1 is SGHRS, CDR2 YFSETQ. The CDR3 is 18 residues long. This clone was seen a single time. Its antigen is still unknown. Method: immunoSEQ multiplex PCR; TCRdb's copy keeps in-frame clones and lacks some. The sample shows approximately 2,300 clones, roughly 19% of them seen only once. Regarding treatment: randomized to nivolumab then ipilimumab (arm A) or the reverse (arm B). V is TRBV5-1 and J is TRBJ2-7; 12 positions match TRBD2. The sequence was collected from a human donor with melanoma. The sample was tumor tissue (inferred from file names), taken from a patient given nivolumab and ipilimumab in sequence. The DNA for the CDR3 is TGCGCCAGCAGCTTGGTGGAGTGGCTAGCGGGAGGGTTGAGCGAGCAGTACTTC. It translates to CASSLVEWLAGGLSEQYF.